This T cell receptor beta chain was obtained from a study of blood T cell repertoires in COVID-19. V shed 8 bases and J 0 bases; nucleotides not matched to a gene: 9. This CDR3 is built from 16 residues. CDR1 is KGHSH and CDR2 is LQKENI in the germline V gene. This table comes from immunoSEQ multiplex PCR, and its TCRdb copy is limited to in-frame clones, with some not included. The sample records about 80,000 clones, 70% to 90% being singletons. The sequence was obtained from a woman at least 80 years old with acute or convalescent COVID-19. The chain joins TRBV18 to TRBJ2-1; 8 bases map to TRBD2. Input material: peripheral blood. The CDR3 loop is CASATAGGLSYNEQFF. CDR3 nucleotide sequence: TGTGCCAGCGCCACGGCGGGGGGCCTCTCCTACAATGAGCAGTTCTTC.